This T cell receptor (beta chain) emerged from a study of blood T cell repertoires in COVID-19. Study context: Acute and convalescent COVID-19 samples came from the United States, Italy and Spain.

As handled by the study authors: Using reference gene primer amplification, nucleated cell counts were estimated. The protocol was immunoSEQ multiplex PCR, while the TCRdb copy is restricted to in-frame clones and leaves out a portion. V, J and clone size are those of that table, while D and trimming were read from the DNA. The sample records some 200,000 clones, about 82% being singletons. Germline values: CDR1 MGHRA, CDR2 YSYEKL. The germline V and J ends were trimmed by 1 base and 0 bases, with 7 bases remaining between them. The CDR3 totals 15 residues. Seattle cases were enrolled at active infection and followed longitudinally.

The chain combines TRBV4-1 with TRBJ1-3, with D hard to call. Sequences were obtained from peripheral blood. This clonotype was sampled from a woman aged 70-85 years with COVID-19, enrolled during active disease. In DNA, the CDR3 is TGCGCCAGCAGCCAAGGAGTACTCTCTGGAAACACCATATATTTT. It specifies CASSQGVLSGNTIYF.